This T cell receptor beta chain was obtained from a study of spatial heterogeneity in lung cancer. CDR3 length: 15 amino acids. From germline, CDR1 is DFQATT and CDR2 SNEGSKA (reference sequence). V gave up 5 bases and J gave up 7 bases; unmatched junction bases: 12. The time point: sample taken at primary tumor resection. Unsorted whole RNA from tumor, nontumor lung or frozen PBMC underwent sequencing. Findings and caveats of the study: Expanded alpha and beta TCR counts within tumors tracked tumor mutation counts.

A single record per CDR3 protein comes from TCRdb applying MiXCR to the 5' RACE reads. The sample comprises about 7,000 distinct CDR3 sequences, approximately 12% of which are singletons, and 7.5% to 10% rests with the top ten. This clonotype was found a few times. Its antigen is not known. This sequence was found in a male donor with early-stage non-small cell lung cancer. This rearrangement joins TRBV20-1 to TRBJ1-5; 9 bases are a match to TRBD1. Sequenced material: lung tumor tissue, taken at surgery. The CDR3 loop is CSAEHRDREGQPQHF. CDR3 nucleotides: TGCAGTGCTGAACACCGGGACAGGGAAGGGCAGCCCCAGCATTTT.